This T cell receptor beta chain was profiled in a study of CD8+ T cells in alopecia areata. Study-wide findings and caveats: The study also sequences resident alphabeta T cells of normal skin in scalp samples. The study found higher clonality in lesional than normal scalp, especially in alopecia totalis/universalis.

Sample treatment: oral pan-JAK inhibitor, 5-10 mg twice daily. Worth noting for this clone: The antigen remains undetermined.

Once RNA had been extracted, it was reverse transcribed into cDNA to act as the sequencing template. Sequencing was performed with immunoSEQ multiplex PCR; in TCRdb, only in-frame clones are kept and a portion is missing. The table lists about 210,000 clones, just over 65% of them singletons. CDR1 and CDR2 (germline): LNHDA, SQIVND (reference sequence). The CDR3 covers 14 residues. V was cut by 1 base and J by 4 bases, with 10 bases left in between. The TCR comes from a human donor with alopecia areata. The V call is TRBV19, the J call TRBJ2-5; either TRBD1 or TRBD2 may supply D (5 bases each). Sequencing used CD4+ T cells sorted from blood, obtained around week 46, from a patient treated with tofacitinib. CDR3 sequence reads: CASSIGWGSETQYF. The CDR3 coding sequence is TGTGCCAGTAGTATAGGATGGGGGTCAGAGACCCAGTACTTC.